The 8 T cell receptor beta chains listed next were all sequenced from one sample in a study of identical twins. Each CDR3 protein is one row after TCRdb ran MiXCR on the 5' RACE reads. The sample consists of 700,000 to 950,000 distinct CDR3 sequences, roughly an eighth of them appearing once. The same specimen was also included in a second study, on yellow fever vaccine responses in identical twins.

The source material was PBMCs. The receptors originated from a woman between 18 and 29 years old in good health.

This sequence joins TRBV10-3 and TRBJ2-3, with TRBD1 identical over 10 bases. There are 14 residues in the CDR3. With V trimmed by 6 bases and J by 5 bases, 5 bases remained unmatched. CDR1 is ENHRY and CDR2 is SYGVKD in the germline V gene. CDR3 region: CAISPGQGIDTQYF. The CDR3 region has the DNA TGTGCCATCAGCCCGGGACAGGGGATAGATACGCAGTATTTT.

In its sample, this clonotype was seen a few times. This CDR3 is CASQPGNTEAFF. The CDR3 DNA sequence: TGTGCCAGCCAACCAGGGAACACTGAAGCTTTCTTT. V gene TRBV7-9 combines with J gene TRBJ1-1; D is uncertain. The CDR3 has 12 residues. V lost 8 bases to trimming and J lost 1 base, with 8 bases between them. The V gene's germline CDR1 is SEHNR and CDR2 FQNEAQ (reference sequence).

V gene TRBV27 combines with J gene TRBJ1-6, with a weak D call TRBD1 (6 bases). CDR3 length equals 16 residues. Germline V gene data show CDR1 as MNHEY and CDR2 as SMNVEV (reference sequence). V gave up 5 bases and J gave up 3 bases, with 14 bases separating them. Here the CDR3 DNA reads TGTGCCAGCAGTCTAGTCCGGACAGACTATAATTCACCCCTCCACTTT. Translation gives CASSLVRTDYNSPLHF.

CDR3 bases: TGTGCCAGCAGTGAAACAGGGATGGGTGCCAAAAACATTCAGTACTTC. This gives the protein CASSETGMGAKNIQYF. The chain combines TRBV6-1 with TRBJ2-4; a possible D gene is TRBD1 (6 bases). Germline V lookup: CDR1 MNHNS, CDR2 SASEGT. This CDR3 comprises 16 residues. The V gene lost 2 bases and the J gene lost 1 base, with 12 bases spanning the gap.

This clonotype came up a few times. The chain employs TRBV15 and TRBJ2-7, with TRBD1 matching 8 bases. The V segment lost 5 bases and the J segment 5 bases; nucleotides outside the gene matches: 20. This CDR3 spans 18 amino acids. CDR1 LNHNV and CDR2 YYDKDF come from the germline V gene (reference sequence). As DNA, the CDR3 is TGTGCCACCAGCGGTAGCGACAGGGGACTCCTTTATGGGGACGAGCAGTACTTC. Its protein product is CATSGSDRGLLYGDEQYF.

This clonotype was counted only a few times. The CDR3, as DNA: TGTGCCAGCAGCTTAACGGGGCAGGTGAACAAAAACATTCAGTACTTC. This codes for CASSLTGQVNKNIQYF. The chain links TRBV7-2 to TRBJ2-4; D may match TRBD1 or TRBD2 (5 bases each). The CDR3 spans 16 residues. V was shortened by 2 bases and J by 3 bases, with 14 bases between the two germline ends. Germline CDR1 reads SGHTA; CDR2 reads FQGNSA.

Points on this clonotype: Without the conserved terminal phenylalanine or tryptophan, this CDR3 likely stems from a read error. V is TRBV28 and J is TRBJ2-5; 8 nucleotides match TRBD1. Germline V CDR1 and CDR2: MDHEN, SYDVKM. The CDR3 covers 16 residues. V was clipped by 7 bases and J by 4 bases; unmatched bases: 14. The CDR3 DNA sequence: TGTGCCAGCACTTGGACCGGGACAGGAAACCGAGAGACCCAGTACTCC. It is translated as CASTWTGTGNRETQYS.

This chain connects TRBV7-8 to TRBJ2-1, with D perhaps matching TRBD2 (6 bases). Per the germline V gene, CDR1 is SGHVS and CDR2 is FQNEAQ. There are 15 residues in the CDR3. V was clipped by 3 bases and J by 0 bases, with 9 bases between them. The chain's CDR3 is CASSFGGNSYNEQFF. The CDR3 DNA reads TGTGCCAGCAGCTTCGGCGGGAACTCCTACAATGAGCAGTTCTTC.